The 16 T cell receptor beta chains given below trace back to one sample, sequenced in a study of beta chain features in type 1 diabetes. Reverse transcription of all isolated RNA meant that expressed TCRB transcripts were sequenced. The data were produced by immunoSEQ multiplex PCR, yet TCRdb's version contains in-frame clones alone and is incomplete. Of roughly 350,000 clones in the sample, roughly 11% were seen once. The sample taken for sequencing was naive CD4+ T cells from blood. The source is a woman in her 30s in good health.

The chain recombines TRBV6-5 with TRBJ2-7; D is perhaps TRBD1 (6 bases). The CDR3 has 15 residues. Germline-derived CDR1 and CDR2 are MNHEY and SVGAGI. V shed 5 bases and J shed 0 bases, with 14 bases lying between them. DNA for the CDR3: TGTGCCAGCAGTAGGACAGAAACCAGCTCCTACGAGCAGTACTTC. It codes for CASSRTETSSYEQYF.

The CDR3 loop reads CASSEQRGNIQYF. The CDR3 DNA is TGTGCCAGCAGTGAGCAGAGGGGGAACATTCAGTACTTC. The chain is built from TRBV2 and TRBJ2-4; D might be TRBD1 (6 bases). Germline V gene data show CDR1 as SNHLY and CDR2 as FYNNEI. The germline V and J ends were trimmed by 3 bases and 7 bases, with 10 bases remaining between them. CDR3 length: 13 amino acids. Full variable domain (rest looked up from reference TRBV2 and TRBJ2-4): EPEVTQTPSHQVTQMGQEVILRCVPISNHLYFYWYRQILGQKVEFLVSFYNNEISEKSEIFDDQFSVERPDGSNFTLKIRSTKLEDSAMYFCASSEQRGNIQYFGAGTRLSVL.

This clone has more than one count but fewer than ten. The rearrangement joins TRBV18 to TRBJ1-1; the D gene is possibly TRBD1 (5 bases). Germline-derived CDR1 and CDR2 are KGHSH and LQKENI. The CDR3 spans 15 residues. V was clipped by 1 base and J by 1 base, with 10 bases between them. The CDR3 is CASSPLAGQNTEAFF. For the CDR3, the DNA is TGTGCCAGCTCACCACTGGCAGGGCAGAACACTGAAGCTTTCTTT. The whole variable domain, filled in from reference TRBV18 and TRBJ1-1, reads NAGVMQNPRHLVRRRGQEARLRCSPMKGHSHVYWYRQLPEEGLKFMVYLQKENIIDESGMPKERFSAEFPKEGPSILRIQQVVRGDSAAYFCASSPLAGQNTEAFFGQGTRLTVV.

The sample holds a few counts of this clone. The chain joins TRBV15 to TRBJ1-2, with unresolved D. This CDR3 has 14 residues. CDR1 and CDR2 from the germline V gene are LNHNV and YYDKDF (reference sequence). Trimming cost V 1 base and J 5 bases, with 11 bases left between them. In nucleotides, the CDR3 is TGTGCCACCAGCAGAGCCGCCTCGAGATATGGCTACACCTTC. It is translated as CATSRAASRYGYTF.

This chain connects TRBV14 to TRBJ2-7, with 7 bases fitting TRBD2. This CDR3 region has 15 residues. Germline V gives CDR1 SGHDN, CDR2 FVKESK. After removal of 4 bases from V and 3 bases from J, the junction contained 9 bases not matched to a gene. The CDR3 region has the DNA TGTGCCAGCAGCCCGCTCCGCGGGGGAGGCTACGAGCAGTACTTC. Protein product: CASSPLRGGGYEQYF.

This rearrangement joins TRBV28 to TRBJ1-1, with no clear D. Trimming took off 4 bases at V and 5 bases at J, with 5 bases between the two ends. CDR3 length: 11 amino acids. Germline-derived CDR1 and CDR2 are MDHEN and SYDVKM. CDR3 loop: CASSSYTEAFF. Here the CDR3 DNA reads TGTGCCAGCAGTTCCTATACTGAAGCTTTCTTT.

A few counts support this clone. The same CDR3 also results from other DNA sequences found in this sample. The chain uses TRBV28 and TRBJ1-5, with D possibly matching TRBD1 (6 bases). The length of the CDR3 is 15 residues. Germline assignment: CDR1 MDHEN and CDR2 SYDVKM. Trimming cost V 5 bases and J 0 bases, with 11 bases left between them. The CDR3 loop reads CASSLPTGSNQPQHF. The CDR3 nucleotides read TGTGCCAGCAGTCTTCCGACAGGTAGCAATCAGCCCCAGCATTTT.

This clone came up a few times. CDR3 loop: CASSPRDQETQYF. The CDR3 DNA reads TGTGCCAGCTCACCCCGGGACCAAGAGACCCAGTACTTC. The chain couples TRBV18 to TRBJ2-5; the D is unclear. The CDR3 consists of 13 residues. Germline V CDR1 and CDR2: KGHSH, LQKENI. The V end was cut by 3 bases, the J end by 0 bases, with 5 bases between.

This rearrangement joins TRBV18 to TRBJ1-2; 9 nucleotides agree with TRBD1. The ends lost 6 bases at V and 0 bases at J; junction bases unmatched: 8. Germline lookup yields CDR1 KGHSH and CDR2 LQKENI. The CDR3 runs to 16 residues. The CDR3 loop reads CASSPIQGAANYGYTF. CDR3 coding DNA: TGTGCCAGCTCCCCGATACAGGGGGCCGCTAACTATGGCTACACCTTC.

A few counts support this clone. The J gene is TRBJ1-2, the V gene TRBV2; no firm D call. In germline, CDR1 is SNHLY, CDR2 FYNNEI. The V gene lost 3 bases and the J gene lost 2 bases, with 10 bases spanning the gap. The CDR3 covers 14 residues. Written as DNA, the CDR3 is TGTGCCAGCAGTGACAGACTTTCAAACTATGGCTACACCTTC. It encodes CASSDRLSNYGYTF.

This clone turned up a few times. This chain uses TRBV7-6 with TRBJ2-7; D remains unclear. Germline CDR1 is SGHVS and CDR2 is FNYEAQ. V dropped 5 bases and J dropped 2 bases, with 13 bases sitting between them. This CDR3 region has 14 residues. The CDR3 DNA is TGTGCCAGCAGCCCGATTAACAGAGCCTACGAGCAGTACTTC. Its translation is CASSPINRAYEQYF.

The chain has TRBV7-2 and TRBJ2-1, with D unresolved. CDR1 and CDR2 (germline): SGHTA, FQGNSA. V lost 2 bases and J lost 8, with 7 bases in between. The CDR3 totals 12 residues. The CDR3 reads CASSLSQHEQFF. Written as DNA, the CDR3 is TGTGCCAGCAGCTTATCACAGCATGAGCAGTTCTTC.

This rearrangement joins TRBV5-4 to TRBJ2-7; perhaps TRBD1 as D (6 bases). CDR3 length: 15 amino acids. Trimming shortened V by 4 bases and J by 1 base, and 15 bases separated the two germline ends. The germline gives CDR1 SGHNT, CDR2 YYREEE (reference sequence). The CDR3 protein is CASSLTLDRSYEQYF. The CDR3 region has the DNA TGTGCCAGCAGCCTGACCCTTGACAGGTCCTACGAGCAGTACTTC.

The chain couples TRBV7-9 to TRBJ2-3, with 10 bases that match TRBD1. CDR1 and CDR2 (germline): SEHNR, FQNEAQ (reference sequence). This CDR3 comprises 12 residues. With V trimmed by 6 bases and J by 9 bases, 3 bases remained unmatched. The CDR3 region is CASSLGQGTQYF. CDR3 coding DNA: TGTGCCAGCAGTTTGGGACAGGGGACGCAGTATTTT.

Only a few counts were recorded for this clone. This chain links TRBV7-2 with TRBJ2-3, with no clear D. Trimming cost V 5 bases and J 5 bases, with 5 bases left between them. The CDR3 loop spans 11 amino acids. The germline gives CDR1 SGHTA, CDR2 FQGNSA. This chain's CDR3 is CASSRGDTQYF. The CDR3 DNA reads as TGTGCCAGCAGCCGCGGAGATACGCAGTATTTT.

V usage is TRBV4-3 and J usage is TRBJ2-3; D perhaps matches TRBD2 (5 bases). The CDR3 contains 18 residues. CDR1 is LGHNA, CDR2 YSLEER, per germline. Trimming removed 0 bases at V and 3 bases at J, with 19 bases between. Here the CDR3 reads CASSQENPGSFWTDTQYF. The CDR3 DNA reads TGCGCCAGCAGCCAAGAAAACCCGGGATCGTTTTGGACAGATACGCAGTATTTT.